This is a list of T cell receptor beta chains from one sample in a study of T cells expressing NK-cell markers. Using the 5' RACE reads, TCRdb records one entry per CDR3 protein without DNA. Recorded for this sample: roughly 430,000 distinct CDR3 sequences. Material for sequencing was blood T cells: a sorted CD56 or NKG2C T cell subset, CD4+ or CD8+ T cells, or bulk PBMC T cells (not recorded which). These receptors all come from a woman aged 18 to 75 in good health. Both conserved end residues are part of each CDR3. The order of the fields is J gene, V gene, CDR3 protein.

J: TRBJ2-2
V: TRBV7-9
CDR3: CASSFVPGLTAGELFF

J: TRBJ2-5
V: TRBV11-2
CDR3: CATTDSLREETQYF

J: TRBJ1-6
V: TRBV3-1
CDR3: CASSRSGSGDSPLHF

J: TRBJ2-1
V: TRBV6-5
CDR3: CASSYGASGSDNEQFF

J: TRBJ2-1
V: TRBV14
CDR3: CASSRGDPSSYNEQFF

J: TRBJ2-3
V: TRBV29-1
CDR3: CSAGGVTRTDTQYF

J: TRBJ1-1
V: TRBV6-5
CDR3: CASSYSGQGARGAEAFF

J: TRBJ2-5
V: TRBV15
CDR3: CATSRDLAGETQYF

J: TRBJ2-1
V: TRBV28
CDR3: CASSLFSGVLNEQFF

J: TRBJ2-3
V: TRBV12-3/TRBV12-4
CDR3: CASRGPGDTQYF

J: TRBJ1-4
V: TRBV12-3/TRBV12-4
CDR3: CASRPGTESEKLFF

J: TRBJ1-2
V: TRBV12-3/TRBV12-4
CDR3: CASSADTYYGYTF

J: TRBJ2-1
V: TRBV18
CDR3: CASSPPFGLVSYNEQFF

J: TRBJ2-2
V: TRBV6-5
CDR3: CASSYSGGRTNRELFF

J: TRBJ2-7
V: TRBV20-1
CDR3: CSARGQGPAEWQYF

J: TRBJ2-2
V: TRBV7-2
CDR3: CASSAQQGVAELFF

J: TRBJ2-3
V: TRBV12-3/TRBV12-4
CDR3: CASSLSDTQYF

J: TRBJ2-7
V: TRBV7-2
CDR3: CASSTRQGAHYEQYF

J: TRBJ2-3
V: TRBV7-7
CDR3: CASSRKVGDTQYF

J: TRBJ1-3
V: TRBV19
CDR3: CASVGLGGNTIYF

J: TRBJ1-2
V: TRBV19
CDR3: CASTGRDYGYTF

J: TRBJ2-1
V: TRBV15
CDR3: CATSRTVASWEQFF

J: TRBJ2-1
V: TRBV20-1
CDR3: CSARELAGWVYNEQFF

J: TRBJ2-4
V: TRBV12-3/TRBV12-4
CDR3: CASNLERGNIQYF

J: TRBJ2-7
V: TRBV4-3
CDR3: CASSQVTDRSYEQYF